These 23 T cell receptor beta chains share one sample of origin, sequenced in a study of blood T cell repertoires in COVID-19. Some clones are missing from TCRdb's copy, which holds only in-frame ones; the method was immunoSEQ multiplex PCR. The sample has about 58,000 clones; approximately 87% are singletons. Source material: peripheral blood. The receptors here all came from a man aged 35-49 years with active COVID-19.

The V and J genes are TRBV10-3 and TRBJ1-2, with TRBD1 matching 7 bases. The V and J ends lost 8 bases and 1 base, in that order; junction bases with no gene match: 13. The CDR3 is 16 residues long. CDR1 is ENHRY and CDR2 is SYGVKD in the germline V gene. CDR3 region: CAIGDPDRAVNYGYTF. CDR3 nucleotides: TGTGCCATCGGGGACCCCGACAGGGCCGTTAACTATGGCTACACCTTC.

This clone was seen more than once but under ten times. The V call is TRBV3-1 (or the pseudogene TRBV3-2), the J call TRBJ2-2; 9 positions match TRBD2. With 1 base clipped from V and 8 bases from J, the junction kept 5 bases outside the gene matches. This CDR3 has 15 residues. CDR1 is LGHDT and CDR2 is YNNKEL in the germline V gene (reference sequence). The CDR3 DNA follows: TGTGCCAGCAGCCAAGGGACTAGCGTATCGGGGGAGCTGTTTTTT. Translated, it gives CASSQGTSVSGELFF.

This clone appeared a single time. This sequence joins TRBV27 and TRBJ2-1; a weak D match, TRBD1 (5 bases). This CDR3 has 14 amino acids. Trimming removed 4 bases from V and 2 bases from J, with 9 bases in between. Germline-derived CDR1 and CDR2 are MNHEY and SMNVEV (reference sequence). The CDR3 reads CASSSAGTYNEQFF. The CDR3 DNA reads TGTGCCAGCAGTTCGGCAGGGACCTACAATGAGCAGTTCTTC.

This chain uses TRBV5-1 with TRBJ1-6; D gene uncertain. There are 14 residues in the CDR3. CDR1 and CDR2 (germline): SGHRS, YFSETQ. Trimming left V 4 bases short and J 7 bases short, with 12 bases between. CDR3 region: CASSSGDRNSPLHF. The CDR3 nucleotides are TGCGCCAGCAGCAGCGGGGATCGGAATTCACCCCTCCACTTT. The variable domain in full, with the rest retrieved from reference TRBV5-1 and TRBJ1-6, is KAGVTQTPRYLIKTRGQQVTLSCSPISGHRSVSWYQQTPGQGLQFLFEYFSETQRNKGNFPGRFSGRQFSNSRSEMNVSTLELGDSALYLCASSSGDRNSPLHFGNGTRLTVT.

This clone was observed once. The chain has TRBV20-1 and TRBJ2-7, with D hard to call. Germline V CDR1 and CDR2: DFQATT, SNEGSKA (reference sequence). Trimming cost V 5 bases and J 3 bases, with 8 bases left between them. This CDR3 has 11 residues. CDR3 residues: CSASLNYEQYF. The DNA for the CDR3 is TGCAGTGCTTCACTAAACTACGAGCAGTACTTC.

J is TRBJ2-1 and V is TRBV5-1, with TRBD2 matching 7 bases. CDR3 length: 13 amino acids. Germline CDR1 SGHRS, CDR2 YFSETQ. The junction had 2 bases not matched to a gene; V was cut back by 2 bases and J by 6 bases. The CDR3 is CASSLRLANEQFF. CDR3 in DNA: TGCGCCAGCAGCTTACGACTAGCCAATGAGCAGTTCTTC.

The chain carries TRBV19 and TRBJ2-2; 9 bases are shared with TRBD1. CDR3 length: 14 residues. In germline, CDR1 is LNHDA, CDR2 SQIVND (reference sequence). The V gene end was trimmed by 8 bases and the J gene end by 3 bases; junction bases not matched to a gene: 4. The CDR3 nucleotides are TGTGCCAGTCGCCGGGACAGGGACACCGGGGAGCTGTTTTTT. It codes for CASRRDRDTGELFF.

In regard to this clone: An end of the junction does not agree with germline; a read error may underlie this. The V gene is TRBV7-3, the J gene TRBJ2-2, with D tentatively TRBD1 (7 bases). CDR1 is SGHTA, CDR2 FQGTGA, per germline. The CDR3 runs 14 residues. CDR3 amino acids: CASSPSWGQGGLFF. DNA for the CDR3: TGTGCCAGCAGCCCCTCGTGGGGCCAGGGGGGGCTGTTTTTT.

This clone has only one observation. The genes are TRBV29-1 and TRBJ2-1; possible D gene TRBD1, 6 bases. Germline CDR1 and CDR2: SQVTM and ANQGSEA. CDR3 size: 12 residues. The CDR3, as DNA: TGCAGTCTTGAGGACAGTCCGTTTGAGCAGTTCTTC. Protein sequence: CSLEDSPFEQFF.

The rearrangement links TRBV24-1 to TRBJ2-3; 14 nucleotides line up with TRBD2. Germline loops: CDR1 KGHDR, CDR2 SFDVKD. Trimming at V came to 9 bases and at J to 5 bases, leaving 6 bases not matched to a gene. The CDR3 spans 15 residues. The CDR3 DNA is TGTGCCACCTCGACTAGCGGGAGGGCCAGAGATACGCAGTATTTT. Translated: CATSTSGRARDTQYF.

The rearrangement links TRBV27 to TRBJ2-2; D is uncertain. This CDR3 region has 15 residues. From germline, CDR1 is MNHEY and CDR2 SMNVEV (reference sequence). The ends were cut back, 0 bases at V and 4 bases at J, with 9 bases in the middle. CDR3 coding DNA: TGTGCCAGCAGTTTATCTAGCCGCGGCACCGGGGAGCTGTTTTTT. It specifies CASSLSSRGTGELFF.

This clone was seen just once. The chain uses TRBV19 and TRBJ1-5, with TRBD1 as a possible D gene (5 bases). Deletions cut 5 bases from V and 7 bases from J, with 15 bases between. Germline CDR1 reads LNHDA; CDR2 reads SQIVND (reference sequence). This CDR3 comprises 14 residues. CDR3: CASSRGEGGQPQHF. CDR3 DNA: TGTGCCAGTAGTCGGGGGGAGGGCGGACAGCCCCAGCATTTT.

The chain couples TRBV30 to TRBJ1-3; 7 bases fit TRBD1. CDR1 GTSNPN and CDR2 SVGIG come from the germline V gene (reference sequence). The V segment lost 0 bases and the J segment 4 bases; nucleotides outside the gene matches: 6. This CDR3 region has 15 residues. For the CDR3, the DNA is TGTGCCTGGAGTGTACTCGCCAGGGGGGGAAACACCATATATTTT. Amino acid sequence: CAWSVLARGGNTIYF. Looking up the rest from reference TRBV30 and TRBJ1-3 gives the full variable domain: SQTIHQWPATLVQPVGSPLSLECTVEGTSNPNLYWYRQAAGRGLQLLFYSVGIGQISSEVPQNLSASRPQDRQFILSSKKLLLSDSGFYLCAWSVLARGGNTIYFGEGSWLTVV.

J is TRBJ2-7 and V is TRBV6-5; no definite D call. The CDR3 is 14 amino acids. Trimming stripped 7 bases from V and 2 bases from J, with 15 bases between. Germline V gene data show CDR1 as MNHEY and CDR2 as SVGAGI. The CDR3 nucleotides are TGTGCCAGCACTCCACCTGACAAGCCCTACGAGCAGTACTTC. Translation: CASTPPDKPYEQYF.

In DNA form, the CDR3 reads TGTGCCAGCAGCTTAGACGGGGGGAGAGGAGATACGCAGTATTTT. Protein product: CASSLDGGRGDTQYF. The V gene is TRBV7-8, the J gene TRBJ2-3, with 7 bases lining up with TRBD2. Trimming at V came to 1 base and at J to 5 bases, leaving 6 bases not matched to a gene. Germline CDR1 and CDR2: SGHVS and FQNEAQ. The CDR3 has 15 amino acids.

This chain joins TRBV11-2 and TRBJ2-7; D unresolved. The ends were cut back, 7 bases at V and 3 bases at J, with 7 bases in the middle. The CDR3 has 11 residues. CDR1 and CDR2 (germline): SGHAT, FQNNGV. CDR3 protein: CASTPNYEQYF. The CDR3 DNA reads TGTGCCAGCACCCCCAACTACGAGCAGTACTTC.

J is TRBJ2-2 and V is TRBV13, with 10 bases that match TRBD1. The CDR3 consists of 16 residues. The V segment lost 3 bases and the J segment 4 bases; nucleotides outside the gene matches: 5. CDR1 PRHDT and CDR2 FYEKMQ come from the germline V gene (reference sequence). CDR3 nucleotide sequence: TGTGCCAGCAGCTTCCTGGGACAGGGGATCACCGGGGAGCTGTTTTTT. This codes for CASSFLGQGITGELFF.

The CDR3 DNA follows: TGTGCCAGCAACCAACAGGGATTCCAAGAGACCCAGTACTTC. This encodes CASNQQGFQETQYF. J is TRBJ2-5 and V is TRBV11-2, with D maybe TRBD1 (6 bases). CDR1 and CDR2 from the germline V gene are SGHAT and FQNNGV. Trimming removed 7 bases from V and 1 base from J, with 13 bases in between. The CDR3 sequence is 14 residues long.

The sample holds a few counts of this clone. This chain uses TRBV7-8 with TRBJ1-6, with TRBD1 as a possible D gene (5 bases). The germline CDR1 and CDR2 sequences are SGHVS and FQNEAQ. Deletions cut 2 bases from V and 3 bases from J, with 17 bases between. CDR3 length equals 18 residues. The CDR3 DNA follows: TGTGCCAGCAGCTTACAGGGCGCGCTGGCGATCTATAATTCACCCCTCCACTTT. Its protein is CASSLQGALAIYNSPLHF. Drawing the rest from reference TRBV7-8 and TRBJ1-6, the complete variable domain is GAGVSQSPRYKVAKRGQDVALRCDPISGHVSLFWYQQALGQGPEFLTYFQNEAQLDKSGLPSDRFFAERPEGSVSTLKIQRTQQEDSAVYLCASSLQGALAIYNSPLHFGNGTRLTVT.

V and J are TRBV11-3 and TRBJ2-3; D is ambiguous. V was pared by 1 base and J by 1 base, with 9 bases between. The length of the CDR3 is 15 residues. Germline V gene lookup returns CDR1 SGHNT and CDR2 YENEEA. This chain's CDR3 is CASSLGLSGTDTQYF. The CDR3 region has the DNA TGTGCCAGCAGCTTAGGCCTAAGCGGCACAGATACGCAGTATTTT.

The chain recombines TRBV4-1 with TRBJ2-3; 8 bases agree with TRBD1. The germline V gene encodes CDR1 MGHRA and CDR2 YSYEKL. The CDR3 runs to 17 residues. V trimming: 4 bases; J trimming: 4 bases; junction bases outside the gene matches: 13. DNA of the CDR3: TGCGCCAGCAGCCCACCGCAGGGGGCAGCAACTTCAGATACGCAGTATTTT. Encoded protein: CASSPPQGAATSDTQYF.

This chain joins TRBV6-6 and TRBJ2-7; a weak D match, TRBD2 (6 bases). Deletions cut 6 bases from V and 6 bases from J, with 18 bases between. Germline V gives CDR1 MNHNY, CDR2 SVGAGI (reference sequence). The CDR3 runs 14 residues. This CDR3 reads CASSPTAGRGEQYF. DNA of the CDR3: TGTGCCAGCAGCCCGACGGCGGGGCGGGGCGAGCAGTACTTC.

The CDR3 protein is CATSREGPAGGRGTQYF. The CDR3 DNA is TGTGCCACCAGCAGAGAGGGCCCGGCGGGAGGACGAGGTACGCAGTATTTT. V and J are TRBV15 and TRBJ2-3; TRBD2 aligns across 8 bases. V shed 0 bases and J 8 bases; nucleotides not matched to a gene: 13. The CDR3 contains 17 residues. Germline CDR1 is LNHNV and CDR2 is YYDKDF (reference sequence). The full variable domain, in which reference TRBV15 and TRBJ2-3 provide the parts outside the CDR3, is DAMVIQNPRYQVTQFGKPVTLSCSQTLNHNVMYWYQQKSSQAPKLLFHYYDKDFNNEADTPDNFQSRRPNTSFCFLDIRSPGLGDTAMYLCATSREGPAGGRGTQYFGPGTRLTVL.